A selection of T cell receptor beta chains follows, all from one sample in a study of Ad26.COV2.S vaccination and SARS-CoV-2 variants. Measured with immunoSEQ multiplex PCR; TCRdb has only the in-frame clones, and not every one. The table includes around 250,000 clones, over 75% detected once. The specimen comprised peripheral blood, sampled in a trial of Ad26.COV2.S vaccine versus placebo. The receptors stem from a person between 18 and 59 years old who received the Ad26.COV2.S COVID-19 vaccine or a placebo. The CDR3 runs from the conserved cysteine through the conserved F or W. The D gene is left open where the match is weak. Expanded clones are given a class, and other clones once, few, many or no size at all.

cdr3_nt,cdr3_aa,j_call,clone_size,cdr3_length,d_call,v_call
TGTGCCTGGAGTGACCGGGACAGGGGGAACACTGAAGCTTTCTTT,CAWSDRDRGNTEAFF,TRBJ1-1,few,15,TRBD1,TRBV30
TGTGCCAGCAGGGGAGCTGGCACCATATATTTT,CASRGAGTIYF,TRBJ1-3,NA,11,NA,TRBV6-5
TGTGCCAGCAGTGACTCGAATAGGTTGCCGGGATACGAGCAGTACTTC,CASSDSNRLPGYEQYF,TRBJ2-7,NA,16,NA,TRBV6-4
TGTGCCAGCAGTGTCGCAACCAACGCAGCGGTACGGCCCCAGCATTTT,CASSVATNAAVRPQHF,TRBJ1-5,NA,16,NA,TRBV2
TGTGCCAGCAGCTTGGGAGGAGGGATACACTCTGGAAACACCATATATTTT,CASSLGGGIHSGNTIYF,TRBJ1-3,NA,17,NA,TRBV5-4
TGTGCCTGGAGTTCTGTCGGGGGGGCAGGCTACGGGGAGACCCAGTACTTC,CAWSSVGGAGYGETQYF,TRBJ2-5,once,17,TRBD2,TRBV30
TGTGCCAGCAGCCAGGGGGCTGCTGGGACTGAAGCTTTCTTT,CASSQGAAGTEAFF,TRBJ1-1,NA,14,NA,TRBV3-1/TRBV3-2
TGTGCCAGCAGCCCAAAAAGCGGACAAAACACTGAAGCTTTCTTT,CASSPKSGQNTEAFF,TRBJ1-1,NA,15,NA,TRBV6-5
TGTGCCAGCAGCTTAGCCCCAGGGGGCGCGAAACCTGAAGCTTTCTTT,CASSLAPGGAKPEAFF,TRBJ1-1,NA,16,TRBD1,TRBV7-6
TGTGCCAGCAGTGAAGGTTCGGCAACTAATGAAAAACTGTTTTTT,CASSEGSATNEKLFF,TRBJ1-4,NA,15,NA,TRBV6-1
TGTGCCAGCAGCTTCAGGGGGCGAACAGATACGCAGTATTTT,CASSFRGRTDTQYF,TRBJ2-3,NA,14,TRBD1,TRBV7-3
TGTGCCAGCAGCGTAGGACTAGCGGGGGGGCGGGAGACCCAGTACTTC,CASSVGLAGGRETQYF,TRBJ2-5,NA,16,TRBD2,TRBV9
TGTGCCAGCAGTTACAGCTCAGGCAACACCGGGGAGCTGTTTTTT,CASSYSSGNTGELFF,TRBJ2-2,NA,15,NA,TRBV6-2/TRBV6-3
TGTGCCAGCAGCTATGAGGTGAACACTGAAGCTTTCTTT,CASSYEVNTEAFF,TRBJ1-1,NA,13,NA,TRBV7-9
TGCGCCAGCTCCCTTGGACCCAGCTCGAATCAGCCCCAGCATTTT,CASSLGPSSNQPQHF,TRBJ1-5,NA,15,NA,TRBV5-1
TGTGCCAGCAGGGGTTTGATGCGCGAGACCCAGTACTTC,CASRGLMRETQYF,TRBJ2-5,NA,13,NA,TRBV12-3/TRBV12-4
TGTGCCTGGAGTGTAGGAGGCGTCGGGCCTGAAGCTTTCTTT,CAWSVGGVGPEAFF,TRBJ1-1,NA,14,NA,TRBV30
TGTGCCATCGGTAAGAACACTGAAGCTTTCTTT,CAIGKNTEAFF,TRBJ1-1,NA,11,NA,TRBV10-3
TGTGCCAGCAATCCAACGGGACAGGGGGAAAAACTGTTTTTT,CASNPTGQGEKLFF,TRBJ1-4,NA,14,TRBD1,TRBV2
TGTGCCAGCAGTACCGACAGGGAACGTGGGAACACTGAAGCTTTCTTT,CASSTDRERGNTEAFF,TRBJ1-1,NA,16,TRBD1,TRBV6-2/TRBV6-3
TGTGCCGGCTCGGGGGGCAACACAGATACGCAGTATTTT,CAGSGGNTDTQYF,TRBJ2-3,NA,13,NA,TRBV2
TGTGCCAGCAGCCAGGGGGTCTGGGGCTACACCTTC,CASSQGVWGYTF,TRBJ1-2,NA,12,NA,TRBV3-1/TRBV3-2